The present T cell receptor (beta chain) was sequenced within a study of Ad26.COV2.S vaccination and SARS-CoV-2 variants. Study-wide context: Participants got Ad26.COV2.S intramuscularly, once or twice 56 days apart. General observations from the study: Marked by substantial breadth, spike-specific CD8+ and CD4+ T cell responses were reportedly seen after vaccination. An underestimation of total T cell responses may have resulted from the TCR breadth and depth analyses.

The treatment was: around 19 received Ad26.COV2.S at low or high dose, single or two shots; roughly 5 received placebo; per-sample allocation not given. Day 63 after the first injection of vaccine or placebo was the sampling time. Profiled with immunoSEQ multiplex PCR; TCRdb holds only in-frame clones, not every one. Here the sample spans some 250,000 clones, 88% being singletons. The CDR3 contains 18 residues. Germline trimming cut 3 bases from V and 1 base from J; bases unmatched to any gene: 11. Germline values: CDR1 SEHNR, CDR2 FQNEAQ (reference sequence). With respect to this clone: No antigen is known for it.

Source: peripheral blood, taken in a trial of Ad26.COV2.S vaccine versus placebo. The source is a person aged 18-65 years who received the Ad26.COV2.S COVID-19 vaccine or a placebo. The J gene is TRBJ2-3, the V gene TRBV7-9; TRBD1 matches at 9 bases. CDR3 sequence: CASSLNRGRPDRTDTQYF. CDR3 coding DNA: TGTGCCAGCAGCTTGAACAGGGGGCGCCCCGATCGCACAGATACGCAGTATTTT.